This entry features one T cell receptor (beta chain) sequence. Its binding antigen is unknown. There are no base qualities to consult, and no much larger clone falls within one base. Taken from the germline V gene, the CDR1 and CDR2 loops are LGHNA and YSLEER. V is trimmed back by 0 bases and J by 8 bases, and the junction contains 7 bases that no gene match accounts for. The CDR3 measures 15 amino acids from cysteine to phenylalanine. Only CDR3 DNA is held: 45 bases, read in frame from base 1. TCRbeta CDR3 regions were amplified from genomic DNA by means of the immunoSEQ Assay, a bias-controlled multiplex PCR. In the source study's methods: Within the assay, amplification of reference gene primers was used to estimate how many nucleated cells each sample contained. Sequence reads were collapsed and filtered to measure the absolute abundance of every unique TCRbeta CDR3 rearrangement. Productive Simpson clonality was computed per sample as the square root of Simpson's diversity index over productive rearrangements. In its TCRdb copy, this immuneACCESS table keeps in-frame sequences only and misses some clones. Where compared with another copy, unresolved V genes explain less than half of these, and the others have no known cause. V, J and clone size are those of that table, while D and trimming were read from the DNA. Across this sample there are roughly 110,000 clones, with around 89% seen only once. 19% of the sample is in the top ten clones.

This sample stems from a study of blood T cell repertoires in COVID-19 (dated by TCRdb to the early 2020s). The study in broad terms: Samples from collaborators originated in the United States, Italy and Spain and spanned both the acute and convalescent phases of COVID-19. The repertoires were released in a freely available public database meant as a resource for research on the immune response to SARS-CoV-2. Where available, HLA class I and class II types were obtained from metadata supplied by the sample provider rather than from assay-based typing. The prospective study material was composed of cDNA or gDNA derived from T cells, B-cell-depleted T cells, or PBMCs. Deeply sampled blood TCRbeta repertoires from subjects exposed to, actively infected with, or recovered from COVID-19 were included in the dataset. Nearly every sample came with metadata listing a de-identified subject ID, COVID-19 status, age in years and sex. Samples were obtained from the ongoing ImmuneRACE study (first 160 participants) and from over 1,000 subjects provided by 6 global collaborators.

Each collaborating institution followed its own protocols to collect whole blood in K2EDTA tubes. Collaborator samples were shipped for TCRbeta analysis as frozen whole blood, isolated PBMCs, or DNA extracted from either sample type. Paper-wide results and their limitations: The amount of clinical and demographic metadata varied by source and participant and was provided uncurated.

The rearrangement joined TRBV4-3 to TRBJ1-2, and TRBD1 matches 9 of the central bases. The specimen was peripheral blood. The receptor's source is a human donor with acute or convalescent COVID-19. The donor label of this sample is uncertain. Here is the DNA: TGCGCCAGCAGCCAAGATCATAGACAGGGGGACGGCTACACCTTC. This sequence encodes CASSQDHRQGDGYTF.